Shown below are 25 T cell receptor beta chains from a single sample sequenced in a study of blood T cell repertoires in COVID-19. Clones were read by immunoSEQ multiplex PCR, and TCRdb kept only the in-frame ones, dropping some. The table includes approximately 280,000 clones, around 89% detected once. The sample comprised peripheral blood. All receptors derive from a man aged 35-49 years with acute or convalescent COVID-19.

CDR3 in DNA: TGCGCCAGCAGCCTCGGGGACAGGAGTACTGAAGCTTTCTTT. Its protein is CASSLGDRSTEAFF. The J gene is TRBJ1-1, the V gene TRBV5-1; 8 bases agree with TRBD1. The CDR3 is 14 residues long. The germline V gene encodes CDR1 SGHRS and CDR2 YFSETQ. V trimming: 4 bases; J trimming: 5 bases; junction bases outside the gene matches: 7. The variable domain in full, with the rest retrieved from reference TRBV5-1 and TRBJ1-1, is KAGVTQTPRYLIKTRGQQVTLSCSPISGHRSVSWYQQTPGQGLQFLFEYFSETQRNKGNFPGRFSGRQFSNSRSEMNVSTLELGDSALYLCASSLGDRSTEAFFGQGTRLTVV.

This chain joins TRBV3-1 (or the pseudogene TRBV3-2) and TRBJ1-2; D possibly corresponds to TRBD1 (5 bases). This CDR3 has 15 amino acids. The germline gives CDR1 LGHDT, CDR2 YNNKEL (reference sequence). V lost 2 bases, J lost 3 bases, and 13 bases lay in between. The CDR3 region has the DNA TGTGCCAGCAGCCAACCCTCGACAGTTCACTATGGCTACACCTTC. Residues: CASSQPSTVHYGYTF.

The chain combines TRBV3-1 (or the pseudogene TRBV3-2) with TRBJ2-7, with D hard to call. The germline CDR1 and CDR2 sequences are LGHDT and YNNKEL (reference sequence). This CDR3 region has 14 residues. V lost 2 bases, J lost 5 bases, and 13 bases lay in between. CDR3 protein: CASSQNSKSDEQYF. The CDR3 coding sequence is TGTGCCAGCAGCCAAAACAGCAAATCCGACGAGCAGTACTTC.

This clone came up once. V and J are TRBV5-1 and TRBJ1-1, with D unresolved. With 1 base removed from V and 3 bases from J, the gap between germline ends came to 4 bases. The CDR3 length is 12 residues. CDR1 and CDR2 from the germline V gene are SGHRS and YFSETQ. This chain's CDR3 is CASSLTDTEAFF. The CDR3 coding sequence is TGCGCCAGCAGCTTGACAGACACTGAAGCTTTCTTT.

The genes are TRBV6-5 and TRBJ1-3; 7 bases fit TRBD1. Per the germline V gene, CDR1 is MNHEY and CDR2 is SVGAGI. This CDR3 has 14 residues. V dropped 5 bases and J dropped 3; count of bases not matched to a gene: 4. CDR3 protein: CASSPTGVGNTIYF. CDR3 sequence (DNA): TGTGCCAGCAGTCCAACAGGGGTTGGAAACACCATATATTTT.

CDR3: CASSPPGQGAGGYTF. The CDR3 DNA reads as TGTGCCAGCAGTCCCCCGGGACAGGGGGCGGGTGGCTACACCTTC. The genes are TRBV27 and TRBJ1-2, with 12 bases fitting TRBD1. J gave up 7 bases and V 5 bases, and 8 bases lay outside the gene matches. Germline CDR1 MNHEY, CDR2 SMNVEV (reference sequence). CDR3 length equals 15 residues.

Here the CDR3 DNA reads TGTGCCAGCAGCCCTGACAGCACTGAAGCTTTCTTT. Encoded protein: CASSPDSTEAFF. This chain uses TRBV12-3 or TRBV12-4 with TRBJ1-1, with a weak D call TRBD1 (5 bases). Trimming stripped 6 bases from V and 4 bases from J, with 9 bases between. The CDR3 consists of 12 residues.

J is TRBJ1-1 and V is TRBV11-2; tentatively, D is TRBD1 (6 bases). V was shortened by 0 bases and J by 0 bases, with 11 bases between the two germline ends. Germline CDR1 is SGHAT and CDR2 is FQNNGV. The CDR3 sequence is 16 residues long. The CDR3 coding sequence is TGTGCCAGCAGCTTAGATCGGGGGGCATTGAACACTGAAGCTTTCTTT. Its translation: CASSLDRGALNTEAFF.

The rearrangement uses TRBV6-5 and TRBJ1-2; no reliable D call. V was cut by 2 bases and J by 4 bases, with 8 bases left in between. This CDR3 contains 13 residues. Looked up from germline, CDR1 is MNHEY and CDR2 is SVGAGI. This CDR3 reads CASSYGQFYGYTF. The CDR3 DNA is TGTGCCAGCAGTTACGGGCAGTTCTATGGCTACACCTTC.

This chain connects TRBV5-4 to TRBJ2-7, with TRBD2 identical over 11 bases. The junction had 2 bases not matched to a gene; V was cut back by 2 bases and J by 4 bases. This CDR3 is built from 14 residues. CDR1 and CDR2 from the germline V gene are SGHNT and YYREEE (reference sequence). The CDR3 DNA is TGTGCCAGCAGCTTTAGCGGGGGGGCTTACGAGCAGTACTTC. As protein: CASSFSGGAYEQYF.

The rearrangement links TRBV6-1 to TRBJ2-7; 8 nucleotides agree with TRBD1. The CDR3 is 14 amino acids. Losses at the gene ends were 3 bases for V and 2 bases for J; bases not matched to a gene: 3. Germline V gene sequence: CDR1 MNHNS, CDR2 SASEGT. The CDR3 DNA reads TGTGCCAGCAGTGAGGACAGGGCTACCTACGAGCAGTACTTC. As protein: CASSEDRATYEQYF.

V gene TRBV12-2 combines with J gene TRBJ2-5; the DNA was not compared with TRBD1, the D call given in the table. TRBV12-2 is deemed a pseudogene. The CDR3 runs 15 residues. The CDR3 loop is CASRLGRGAWQTQYF. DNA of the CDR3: TGTGCAAGTCGCTTAGGAAGGGGCGCTTGGCAGACCCAGTACTTC.

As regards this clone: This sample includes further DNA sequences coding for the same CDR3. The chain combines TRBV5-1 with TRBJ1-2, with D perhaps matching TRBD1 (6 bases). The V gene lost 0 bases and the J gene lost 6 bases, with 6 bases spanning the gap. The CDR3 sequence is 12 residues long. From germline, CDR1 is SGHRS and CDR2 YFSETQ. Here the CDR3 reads CASSLEGDGYTF. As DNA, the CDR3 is TGCGCCAGCAGCTTGGAGGGGGATGGCTACACCTTC.

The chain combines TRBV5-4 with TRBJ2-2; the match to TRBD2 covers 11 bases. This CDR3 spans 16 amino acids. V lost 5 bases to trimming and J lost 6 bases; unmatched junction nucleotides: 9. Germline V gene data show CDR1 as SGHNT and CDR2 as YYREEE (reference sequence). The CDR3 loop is CASSRRTSGRAGELFF. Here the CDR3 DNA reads TGTGCCAGCAGTCGGAGGACTAGCGGGCGTGCCGGGGAGCTGTTTTTT. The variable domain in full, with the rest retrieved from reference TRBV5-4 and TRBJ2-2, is ETGVTQSPTHLIKTRGQQVTLRCSSQSGHNTVSWYQQALGQGPQFIFQYYREEENGRGNFPPRFSGLQFPNYSSELNVNALELDDSALYLCASSRRTSGRAGELFFGEGSRLTVL.

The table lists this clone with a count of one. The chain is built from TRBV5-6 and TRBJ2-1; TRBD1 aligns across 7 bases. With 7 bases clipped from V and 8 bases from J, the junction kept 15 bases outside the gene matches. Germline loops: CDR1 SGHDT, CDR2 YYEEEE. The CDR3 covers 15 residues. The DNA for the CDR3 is TGTGCCAGCGGTCCCCTTGGACAGGTTCTCGATGAGCAGTTCTTC. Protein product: CASGPLGQVLDEQFF.

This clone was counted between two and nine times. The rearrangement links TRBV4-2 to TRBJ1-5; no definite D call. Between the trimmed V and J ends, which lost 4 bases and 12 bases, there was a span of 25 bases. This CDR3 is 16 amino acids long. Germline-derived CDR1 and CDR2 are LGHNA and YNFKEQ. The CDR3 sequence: CASSPYGPGAPPVQHF. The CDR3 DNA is TGTGCCAGCAGCCCCTATGGCCCGGGAGCCCCCCCGGTCCAGCATTTT.

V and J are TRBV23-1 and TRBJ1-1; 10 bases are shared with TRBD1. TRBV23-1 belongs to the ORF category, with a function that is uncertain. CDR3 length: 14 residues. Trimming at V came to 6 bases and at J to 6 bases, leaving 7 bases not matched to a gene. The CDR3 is CASRLPTGGPEAFF. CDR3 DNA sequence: TGCGCCAGCAGACTGCCGACAGGGGGCCCTGAAGCTTTCTTT.

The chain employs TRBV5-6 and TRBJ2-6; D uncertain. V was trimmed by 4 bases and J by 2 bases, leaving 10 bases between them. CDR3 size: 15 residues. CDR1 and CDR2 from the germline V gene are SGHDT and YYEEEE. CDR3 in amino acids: CASSPVSPGANVLTF. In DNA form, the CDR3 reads TGTGCCAGCAGCCCTGTCTCTCCTGGGGCCAACGTCCTGACTTTC. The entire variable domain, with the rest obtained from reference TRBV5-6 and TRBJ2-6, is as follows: DAGVTQSPTHLIKTRGQQVTLRCSPKSGHDTVSWYQQALGQGPQFIFQYYEEEERQRGNFPDRFSGHQFPNYSSELNVNALLLGDSALYLCASSPVSPGANVLTFGAGSRLTVL.

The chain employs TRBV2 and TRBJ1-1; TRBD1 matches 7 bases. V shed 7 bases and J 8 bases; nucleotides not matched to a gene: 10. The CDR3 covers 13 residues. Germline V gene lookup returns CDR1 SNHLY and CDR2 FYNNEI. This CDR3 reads CASTPEVQGEAFF. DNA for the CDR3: TGTGCCAGCACCCCTGAGGTACAGGGGGAAGCTTTCTTT.

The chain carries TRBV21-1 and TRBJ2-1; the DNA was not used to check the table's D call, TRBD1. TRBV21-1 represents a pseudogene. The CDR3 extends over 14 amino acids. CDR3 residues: CASSPLQGVDEQFF. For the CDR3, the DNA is TGTGCCAGCAGCCCCCTACAGGGGGTGGATGAGCAGTTCTTC.

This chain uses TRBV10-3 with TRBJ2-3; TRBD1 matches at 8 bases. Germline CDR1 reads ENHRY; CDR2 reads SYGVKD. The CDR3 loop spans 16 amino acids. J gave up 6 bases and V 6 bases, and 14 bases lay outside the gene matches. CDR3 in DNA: TGTGCCATCAGCGAACCCGCGAACAGGGGGTTGGATACGCAGTATTTT. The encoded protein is CAISEPANRGLDTQYF.

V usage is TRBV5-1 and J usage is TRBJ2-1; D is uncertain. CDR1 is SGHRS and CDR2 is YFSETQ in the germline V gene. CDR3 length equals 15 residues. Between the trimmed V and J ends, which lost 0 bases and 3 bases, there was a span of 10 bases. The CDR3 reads CASSLVADFYNEQFF. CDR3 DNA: TGCGCCAGCAGCTTGGTTGCGGATTTCTACAATGAGCAGTTCTTC.

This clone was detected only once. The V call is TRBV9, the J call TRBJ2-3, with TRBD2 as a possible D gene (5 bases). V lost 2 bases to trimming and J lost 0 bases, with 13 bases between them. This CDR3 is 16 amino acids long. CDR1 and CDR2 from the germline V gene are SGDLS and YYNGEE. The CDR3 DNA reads TGTGCCAGCAGCGTCACGGGGATTATTAGCACAGATACGCAGTATTTT. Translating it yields CASSVTGIISTDTQYF.

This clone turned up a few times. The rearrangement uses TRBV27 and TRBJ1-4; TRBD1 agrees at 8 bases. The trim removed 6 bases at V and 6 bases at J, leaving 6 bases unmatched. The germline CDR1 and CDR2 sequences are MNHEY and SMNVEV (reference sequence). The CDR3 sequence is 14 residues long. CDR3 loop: CASRRQGRDEKLFF. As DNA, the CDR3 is TGTGCCAGCAGACGACAGGGGCGGGATGAAAAACTGTTTTTT.

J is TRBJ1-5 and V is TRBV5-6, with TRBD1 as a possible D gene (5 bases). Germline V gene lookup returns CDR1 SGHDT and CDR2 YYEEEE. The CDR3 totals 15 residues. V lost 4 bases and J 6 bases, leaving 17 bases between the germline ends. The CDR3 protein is CASSPSWGVGQPQHF. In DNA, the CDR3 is TGTGCCAGCAGCCCCTCGTGGGGGGTGGGTCAGCCCCAGCATTTT.